The clone carrying this T cell receptor beta chain came up a few times. Its target is not known. The authors produced TCR alpha and TCR beta cDNA libraries with sample barcodes and UMIs by 5'RACE using constant-segment primers. One entry per CDR3 protein results from TCRdb running MiXCR on the 5' RACE reads. The top ten hold 10% to 15% of the sample, which has approximately 450,000 distinct CDR3 sequences, roughly 20% seen once. This entry is derived from a study of T-cell memory formation after mild COVID-19. Overall study results and limits: Contracting clones, day 15 to 85, had balanced CD4/CD8, and later expanders favored CD4+.

The CDR3 has 16 residues. Germline V gives CDR1 SGDLS, CDR2 YYNGEE. Trimming cost V 4 bases and J 2 bases; bases outside gene matches: 5. The receptor comes from an adult woman who had mild COVID-19 (a few samples of this study predate the infection). Cell type and time point are not known. What was sequenced was PBMCs or a T cell subset sorted from them (not recorded which). The V gene is TRBV9, the J gene TRBJ2-1, with TRBD2 matching 11 bases. The CDR3 loop reads CASSNPGLAAYNEQFF. In DNA form, the CDR3 reads TGTGCCAGCAGCAACCCGGGACTAGCGGCCTACAATGAGCAGTTCTTC.